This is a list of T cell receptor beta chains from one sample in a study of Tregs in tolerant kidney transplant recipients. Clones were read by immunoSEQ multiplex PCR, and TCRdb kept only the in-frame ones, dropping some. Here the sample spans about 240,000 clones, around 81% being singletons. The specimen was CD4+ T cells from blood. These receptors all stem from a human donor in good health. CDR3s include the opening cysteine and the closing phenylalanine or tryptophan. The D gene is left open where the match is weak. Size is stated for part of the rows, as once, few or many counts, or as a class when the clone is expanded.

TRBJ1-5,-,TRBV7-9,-,TGTGCCAGCAGCTTAGTTGGCAGGGTGGTAGGTCAGCCCCAGCATTTT,CASSLVGRVVGQPQHF
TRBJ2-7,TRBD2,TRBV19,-,TGTGCCAGTAGGAAGTCTAGCGGGAGAACCTACGAGCAGTACTTC,CASRKSSGRTYEQYF
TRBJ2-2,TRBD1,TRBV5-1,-,TGCGCCAGCTCGGAGACAGGGATCACCGGGGAGCTGTTTTTT,CASSETGITGELFF
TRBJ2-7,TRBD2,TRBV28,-,TGTGCCAGCAGTCCCAAACTAGCGGGTAAATACGAGCAGTACTTC,CASSPKLAGKYEQYF
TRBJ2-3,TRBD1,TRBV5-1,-,TGCGCCAGCAGCTTGGAGGGACAGAACTTTGATACGCAGTATTTT,CASSLEGQNFDTQYF
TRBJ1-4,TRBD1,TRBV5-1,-,TGCGCCAGCGGAACAGGGGCGATTGATGAAAAACTGTTTTTT,CASGTGAIDEKLFF
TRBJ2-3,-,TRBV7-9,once,TGTGCCAGCAGCCTGAGCGGGCTCAGCACAGATACGCAGTATTTT,CASSLSGLSTDTQYF
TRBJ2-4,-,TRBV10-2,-,TGCGCCAGCAGAAGGGCCGGGATCAAAAACATTCAGTACTTC,CASRRAGIKNIQYF
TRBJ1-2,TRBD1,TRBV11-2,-,TGTGCCAGCAGCTTAGCTCAGGGGGCAAGCTATGGCTACACCTTC,CASSLAQGASYGYTF
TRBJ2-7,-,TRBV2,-,TGTGCCAGCAGTGAAGCCTTTCGGGGAGGGACAAGGGAGCAGTACTTC,CASSEAFRGGTREQYF
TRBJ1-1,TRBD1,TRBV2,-,TGTGCCAGCATCTACGGGACAGCACTGAACACTGAAGCTTTCTTT,CASIYGTALNTEAFF
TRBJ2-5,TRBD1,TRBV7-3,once,TGTGCCAGCAGCTCTCGGACAGGGCAGGGAGAGACCCAGTACTTC,CASSSRTGQGETQYF
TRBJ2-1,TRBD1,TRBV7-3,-,TGTGCCAGCAGCCCCCGGGACAGGACCTACAATGAGCAGTTCTTC,CASSPRDRTYNEQFF
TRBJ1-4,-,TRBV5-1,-,TGCGCCAGCAGCAGCGGACCTGGGGAAAAACTGTTTTTT,CASSSGPGEKLFF
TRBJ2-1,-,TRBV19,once,TGTGCCAGCACGGGCCGTTTTGCCCATGAGCAGTTCTTC,CASTGRFAHEQFF
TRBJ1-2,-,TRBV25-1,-,TGTGCCAGCAGTGAAGGAGGGATCGGATATGGCTACACCTTC,CASSEGGIGYGYTF
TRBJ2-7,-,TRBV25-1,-,TGTGCCAGCAGAGCAGGGCGATACGAGCAGTACTTC,CASRAGRYEQYF
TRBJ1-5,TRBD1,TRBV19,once,TGTGCCAGTAGTATAGACCTAGCAGAGGCAGGGGGCCCGACCCAGCATTTT,CASSIDLAEAGGPTQHF
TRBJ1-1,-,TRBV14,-,TGTGCCAGCAGCCAACTGAAGGGGGGAGGGCGTGTGAACACTGAAGCTTTCTTT,CASSQLKGGGRVNTEAFF
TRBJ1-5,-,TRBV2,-,TGTGCCAGCAGCTTTACAGGGCGAGATCAGCCCCAGCATTTT,CASSFTGRDQPQHF
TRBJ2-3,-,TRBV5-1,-,TGCGCCAGCTCAGGGCCCGCCGGTGCAGATACGCAGTATTTT,CASSGPAGADTQYF
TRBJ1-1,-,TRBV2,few,TGTGCCAGCATTCGGGTGGCGGACACTGAAGCTTTCTTT,CASIRVADTEAFF
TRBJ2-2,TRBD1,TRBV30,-,TGTGCCTGGAGTGTGCGGGCAGGGGGTGTGAGCGGGGAGCTGTTTTTT,CAWSVRAGGVSGELFF
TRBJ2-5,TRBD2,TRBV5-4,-,TGTGCCAGCAGCTCCTGGGGGGGGGAGACCCAGTACTTC,CASSSWGGETQYF
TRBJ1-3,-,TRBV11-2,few,TGTGCCAGCAACCCGGGACAACCTGGAAACACCATATATTTT,CASNPGQPGNTIYF
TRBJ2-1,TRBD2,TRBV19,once,TGTGCCAGTAGTCCCTCTCGCGCGGGGGGACCTTACAATGAGCAGTTCTTC,CASSPSRAGGPYNEQFF
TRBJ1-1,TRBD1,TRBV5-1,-,TGCGCCAGCAGCTACGCGGCAGGGGGTTCCACTGAAGCTTTCTTT,CASSYAAGGSTEAFF
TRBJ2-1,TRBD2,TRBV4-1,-,TGCGCCAGCAGCCAAGATGGCGGGAGGGCCCTCGGGGAGCAGTTCTTC,CASSQDGGRALGEQFF
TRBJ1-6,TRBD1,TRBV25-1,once,TGTGCCAGCAGTGGGACAGGGGGCTATTCACCCCTCCACTTT,CASSGTGGYSPLHF
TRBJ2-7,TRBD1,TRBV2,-,TGTGCCAGCAGCAAAGGGACAGGGGATTATTACGAGCAGTACTTC,CASSKGTGDYYEQYF
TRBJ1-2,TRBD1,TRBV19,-,TGTGCCAGTAGCCGAGACAGGGGAGGTAACTATGGCTACACCTTC,CASSRDRGGNYGYTF
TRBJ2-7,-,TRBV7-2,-,TGTGCCAGCAGCTTAGCGTTAACGTACGAGCAGTACTTC,CASSLALTYEQYF
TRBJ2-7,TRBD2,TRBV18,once,TGTGCCAGCTCACCAGTGGCGGGGGTCTCCTACGAGCAGTACTTC,CASSPVAGVSYEQYF
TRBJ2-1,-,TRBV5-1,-,TGCGCCAGCAGCTCGACCACAGGGCGATCCTACAATGAGCAGTTCTTC,CASSSTTGRSYNEQFF
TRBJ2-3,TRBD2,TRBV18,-,TGTGCCAGCTCACCGATAGCGGGAGGCACAGATACGCAGTATTTT,CASSPIAGGTDTQYF
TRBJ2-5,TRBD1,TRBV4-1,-,TGCGCCAGCAGCCAAGCCGTAGGGACAGGGGGCCACCAAGAGACCCAGTACTTC,CASSQAVGTGGHQETQYF
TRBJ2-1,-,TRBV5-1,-,TGCGCCAGCAGCTTGGTCGGGGGCGCGGACAATGAGCAGTTCTTC,CASSLVGGADNEQFF
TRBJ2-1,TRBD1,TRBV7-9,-,TGTGCCAGCAGCCTACTCGGACAGGGCGGTGAGCAGTTCTTC,CASSLLGQGGEQFF
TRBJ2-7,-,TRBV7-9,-,TGTGCCAGCAGCCTCCTTACACCCTACGAGCAGTACTTC,CASSLLTPYEQYF
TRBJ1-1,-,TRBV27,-,TGTGCCAGCAGTCATCGGGGGGGGTTCGGCACTGAAGCTTTCTTT,CASSHRGGFGTEAFF
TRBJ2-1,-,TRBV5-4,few,TGTGCCAGCAGCCCCCGGCGGAATGAGCAGTTCTTC,CASSPRRNEQFF
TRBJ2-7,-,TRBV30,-,TGTGCCTGGAGGATGGTCAGAGTAACCTACGAGCAGTACTTC,CAWRMVRVTYEQYF
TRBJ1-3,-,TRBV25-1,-,TGTGCCAGCAGTGATCTCGCCGGCGGAGGTGTCTCTGGAAACACCATATATTTT,CASSDLAGGGVSGNTIYF
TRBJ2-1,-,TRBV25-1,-,TGTGCCAGCAGTGAATCGAATGAGCAGTTCTTC,CASSESNEQFF
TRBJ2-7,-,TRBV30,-,TGTGCCTGGGAGAAATCAGTAGGCGAGCAGTACTTC,CAWEKSVGEQYF
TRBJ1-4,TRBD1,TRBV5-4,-,TGTGCCAGCAGCTTGGATCTCCGGGACAGGGGTGAAAAACTGTTTTTT,CASSLDLRDRGEKLFF
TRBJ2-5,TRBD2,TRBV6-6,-,TGTGCCAGCAGTCTTAGCGGGGGGACGCAAGAGACCCAGTACTTC,CASSLSGGTQETQYF
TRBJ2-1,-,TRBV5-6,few,TGTGCCAGCAGCTTGTATGGGGGGGCCCCTCCAGGTGAGCAGTTCTTC,CASSLYGGAPPGEQFF
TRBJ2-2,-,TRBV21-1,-,TGTGCCAGCAGCAAAGAAGGGTTACCTCCCCCCACCGGGGAGCTGTTTTTT,CASSKEGLPPPTGELFF
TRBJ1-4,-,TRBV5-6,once,TGTGCCAGCAGCTCCCCGGACCGCTATAATGAAAAACTGTTTTTT,CASSSPDRYNEKLFF
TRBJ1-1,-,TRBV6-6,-,TGTGCCAGCAGTTACGCCGTGAACACTGAAGCTTTCTTT,CASSYAVNTEAFF
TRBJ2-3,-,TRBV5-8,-,TGTGCCAGCAGCTTGTTTAACCGGAACACAGATACGCAGTATTTT,CASSLFNRNTDTQYF
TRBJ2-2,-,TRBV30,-,TGTGCCTGGAACCGGGCTTTGGTGACCGGGGAGCTGTTTTTT,CAWNRALVTGELFF